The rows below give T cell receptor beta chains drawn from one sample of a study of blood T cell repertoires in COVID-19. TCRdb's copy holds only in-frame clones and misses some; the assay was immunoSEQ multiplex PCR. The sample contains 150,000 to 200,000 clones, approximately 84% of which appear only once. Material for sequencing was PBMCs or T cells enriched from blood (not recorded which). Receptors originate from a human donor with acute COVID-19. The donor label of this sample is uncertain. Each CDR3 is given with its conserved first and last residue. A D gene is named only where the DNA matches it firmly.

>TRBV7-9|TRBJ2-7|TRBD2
CASSSYRGLVYEQYF
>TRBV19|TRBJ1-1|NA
CASSIAGAVNTEAFF
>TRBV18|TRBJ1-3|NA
CASTRTAGDTIYF
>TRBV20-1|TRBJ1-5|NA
CSASGTGYHQPQHF
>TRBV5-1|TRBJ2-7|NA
CASSLGADYEQYF
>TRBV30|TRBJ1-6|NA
CAWDRSSINSPLHF
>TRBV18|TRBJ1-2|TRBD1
CASSGPPGQGVNYGYTF
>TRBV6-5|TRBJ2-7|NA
CASSYGGGGYEQYF
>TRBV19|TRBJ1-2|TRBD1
CASTTGTNYGYTF
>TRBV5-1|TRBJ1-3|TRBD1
CASSLVTGSLGNTIYF
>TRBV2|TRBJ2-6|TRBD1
CASSGRDRKTSGANVLTF
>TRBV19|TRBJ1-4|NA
CASSQRAKREKLFF
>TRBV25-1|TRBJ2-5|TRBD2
CASSVGTSGPLETQYF
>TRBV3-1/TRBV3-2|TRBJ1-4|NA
CASSRAATNEKLFF
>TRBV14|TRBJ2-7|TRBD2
CASSRGGDSNYEQYF
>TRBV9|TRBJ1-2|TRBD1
CASSVEQGHGYTF
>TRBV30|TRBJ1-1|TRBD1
CAWGTGAQRGTEAFF
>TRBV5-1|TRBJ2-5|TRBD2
CASRPAGLAGGRLLETQYF
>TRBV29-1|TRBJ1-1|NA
CSAIAGAKNTEAFF
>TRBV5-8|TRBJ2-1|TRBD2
CASASGLGVAGLSYNEQFF
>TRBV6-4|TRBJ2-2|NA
CASSPQENTGELFF
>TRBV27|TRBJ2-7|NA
CASSFSSSYEQYF
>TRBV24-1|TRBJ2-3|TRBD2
CATSDLTSGGSTDTQYF
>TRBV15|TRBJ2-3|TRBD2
CATSRSGGRDTQYF
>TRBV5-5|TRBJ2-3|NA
CASSHRDSTDTQYF
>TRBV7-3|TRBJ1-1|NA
CASSLMEGVWVNTEAFF
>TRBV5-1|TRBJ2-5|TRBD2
CASSLSGGARPETQYF
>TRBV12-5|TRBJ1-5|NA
CASGPWPWRANQPQHF
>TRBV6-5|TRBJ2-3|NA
CASSSGTDTQYF
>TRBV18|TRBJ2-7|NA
CASSPGLTYEQYF
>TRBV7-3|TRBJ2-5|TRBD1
CASSPTGQASQETQYF
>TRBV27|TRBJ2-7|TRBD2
CASSRTSGYEQYF
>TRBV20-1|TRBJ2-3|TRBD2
CSASSLAGGPSTDTQYF
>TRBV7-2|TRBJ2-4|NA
CASSSIGGGENIQYF
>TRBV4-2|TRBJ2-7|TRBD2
CASSQDRITSGELSSYEQYF
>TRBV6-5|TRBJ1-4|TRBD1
CATRTGGTTNEKLFF
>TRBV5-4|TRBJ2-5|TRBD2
CASSPAGEGQETQYF
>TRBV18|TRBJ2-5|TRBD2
CASSPAAGITQETQYF
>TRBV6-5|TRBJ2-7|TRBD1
CASSTRTGIEQYF
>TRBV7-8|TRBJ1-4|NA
CASSLGTGPNEKLFF
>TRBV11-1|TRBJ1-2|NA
CASSPRRAGVDGYTF
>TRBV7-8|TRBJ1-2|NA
CASSPASGFGYTF
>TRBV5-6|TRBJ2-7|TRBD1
CASSIQGAGEQYF